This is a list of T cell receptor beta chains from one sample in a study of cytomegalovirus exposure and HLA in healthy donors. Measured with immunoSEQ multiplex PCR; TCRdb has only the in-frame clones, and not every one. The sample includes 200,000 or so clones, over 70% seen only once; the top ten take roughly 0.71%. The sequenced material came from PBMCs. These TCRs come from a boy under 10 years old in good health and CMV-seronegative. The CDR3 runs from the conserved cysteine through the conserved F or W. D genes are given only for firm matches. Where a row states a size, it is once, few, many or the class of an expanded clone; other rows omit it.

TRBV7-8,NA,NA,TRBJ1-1,CASSLRTELEAFF,TGTGCCAGCAGCCTAAGGACAGAGCTTGAAGCTTTCTTT
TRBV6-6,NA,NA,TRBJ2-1,CASSYRTAYNEQFF,TGTGCCAGCAGTTACAGGACAGCCTACAATGAGCAGTTCTTC
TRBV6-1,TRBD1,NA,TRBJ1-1,CASNNRGVRTEAFF,TGTGCCAGCAATAACAGGGGGGTGCGGACTGAAGCTTTCTTT
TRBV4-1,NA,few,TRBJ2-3,CASSQVNLVSTDTQYF,TGCGCCAGCAGCCAAGTTAACCTAGTCAGCACAGATACGCAGTATTTT
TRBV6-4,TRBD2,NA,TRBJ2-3,CASSDGIAGTDTQYF,TGTGCCAGCAGTGACGGGATAGCGGGAACAGATACGCAGTATTTT
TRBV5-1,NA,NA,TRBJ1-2,CASSLALGGGYTF,TGCGCCAGCAGCTTGGCGTTAGGGGGTGGCTACACCTTC
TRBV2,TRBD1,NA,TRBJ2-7,CASKTGTGPYEQYF,TGTGCCAGCAAGACCGGGACAGGGCCCTACGAGCAGTACTTC
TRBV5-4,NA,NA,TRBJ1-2,CASSLGGILAGGYTF,TGTGCCAGCAGCTTGGGGGGAATTTTGGCGGGGGGCTACACCTTC
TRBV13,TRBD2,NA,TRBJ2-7,CASSVGTSGGYEQYF,TGTGCCAGCAGCGTCGGGACTAGCGGGGGATACGAGCAGTACTTC
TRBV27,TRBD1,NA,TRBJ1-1,CASSFLQGARTAFF,TGTGCCAGCAGTTTTTTGCAGGGGGCGCGTACAGCTTTCTTT
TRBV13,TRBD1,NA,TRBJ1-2,CASILQGGWYGYTF,TGTGCCAGCATCTTACAGGGGGGATGGTATGGCTACACCTTC
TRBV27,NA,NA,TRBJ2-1,CASSLRGGRDEQFF,TGTGCCAGCAGTTTACGCGGGGGCAGGGATGAGCAGTTCTTC
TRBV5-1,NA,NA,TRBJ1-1,CASNPSGSAGMNTEAFF,TGCGCCAGCAACCCCTCGGGGTCGGCCGGGATGAACACTGAAGCTTTCTTT
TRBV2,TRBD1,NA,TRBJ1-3,CASSEGTGGNTIYF,TGTGCCAGCAGTGAAGGGACAGGGGGGAACACCATATATTTT
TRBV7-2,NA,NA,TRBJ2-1,CASSSGLSSYNEQFF,TGTGCCAGCAGCTCCGGTCTGAGCTCCTACAATGAGCAGTTCTTC
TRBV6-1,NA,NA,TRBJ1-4,CASRANTGSEKLFF,TGTGCCAGCAGAGCGAATACAGGGAGTGAAAAACTGTTTTTT
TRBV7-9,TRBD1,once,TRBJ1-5,CASSLEGAGNQPQHF,TGTGCCAGCAGCTTAGAGGGGGCAGGCAATCAGCCCCAGCATTTT
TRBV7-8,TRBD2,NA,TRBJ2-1,CASSLVGRGYYNEQFF,TGTGCCAGCAGCTTAGTAGGGAGGGGTTATTACAATGAGCAGTTCTTC
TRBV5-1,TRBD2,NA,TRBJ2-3,CASSSSTRLAGVTDTQYF,TGCGCCAGCAGCTCATCTACACGACTAGCGGGGGTCACAGATACGCAGTATTTT
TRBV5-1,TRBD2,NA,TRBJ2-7,CASSLTSEYGSYEQYF,TGCGCCAGCAGCTTGACTAGCGAGTACGGGTCCTACGAGCAGTACTTC
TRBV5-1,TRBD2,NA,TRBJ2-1,CASSLEASGSSYNEQFF,TGCGCCAGCAGCTTGGAGGCTAGCGGGTCCTCCTACAATGAGCAGTTCTTC
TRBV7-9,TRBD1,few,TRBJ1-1,CASSPVGTGNTEAFF,TGTGCCAGCAGCCCAGTAGGGACAGGGAACACTGAAGCTTTCTTT
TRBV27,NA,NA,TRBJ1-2,CASSSLTVAATGGYTF,TGTGCCAGCAGTTCCCTCACAGTGGCGGCGACGGGGGGCTACACCTTC
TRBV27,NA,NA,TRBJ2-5,CASSFPRGLLYF,TGTGCCAGCAGTTTCCCCCGGGGACTGCTGTACTTC
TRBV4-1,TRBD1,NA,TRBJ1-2,CASSQVFRDSLGNYGYTF,TGCGCCAGCAGCCAAGTATTTCGGGACAGCCTTGGGAACTATGGCTACACCTTC
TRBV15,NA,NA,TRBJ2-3,CATSRGLGGTDTQYF,TGTGCCACCAGCAGAGGTTTGGGGGGTACAGATACGCAGTATTTT
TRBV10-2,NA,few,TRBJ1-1,CARLPSSGNTEAFF,TGCGCCAGGCTTCCCTCTTCGGGGAACACTGAAGCTTTCTTT
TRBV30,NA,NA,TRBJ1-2,CAWKREAVNYGYTF,TGTGCCTGGAAGCGGGAGGCCGTAAACTATGGCTACACCTTC
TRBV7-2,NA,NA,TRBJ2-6,CASSLALGAGGANVLTF,TGTGCCAGCAGCTTAGCGCTGGGGGCAGGGGGGGCCAACGTCCTGACTTTC
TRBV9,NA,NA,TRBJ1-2,CASSPEGWRGYGYTF,TGTGCCAGCAGCCCCGAAGGGTGGCGAGGGTATGGCTACACCTTC
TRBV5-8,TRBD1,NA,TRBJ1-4,CASRLTGAGEKLFF,TGTGCCAGCAGACTGACAGGGGCGGGTGAAAAACTGTTTTTT
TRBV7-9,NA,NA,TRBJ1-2,CASSLIQDTNYGYTF,TGTGCCAGCAGCTTAATCCAGGATACTAACTATGGCTACACCTTC
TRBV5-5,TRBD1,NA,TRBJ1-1,CASSLGTGWDTEAFF,TGTGCCAGCAGCTTGGGGACAGGGTGGGACACTGAAGCTTTCTTT
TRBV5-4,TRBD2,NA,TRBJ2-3,CASSLWASGGDTQYF,TGTGCCAGCAGCTTGTGGGCTAGCGGGGGGGATACGCAGTATTTT
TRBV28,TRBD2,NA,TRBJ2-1,CASSFIAGAGNEQFF,TGTGCCAGCAGTTTTATAGCGGGGGCTGGCAATGAGCAGTTCTTC
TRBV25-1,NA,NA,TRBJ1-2,CASSESAGYGYTF,TGTGCCAGCAGTGAATCGGCAGGCTATGGCTACACCTTC
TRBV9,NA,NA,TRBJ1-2,CASSLILTGYGYTF,TGTGCCAGCAGCTTGATTTTGACAGGCTATGGCTACACCTTC
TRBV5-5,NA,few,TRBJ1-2,CASSLASSNYGYTF,TGTGCCAGCAGCTTGGCCTCTAGCAACTATGGCTACACCTTC
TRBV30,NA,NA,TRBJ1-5,CAWSGGSGNQPQHF,TGTGCCTGGAGTGGGGGCAGCGGCAATCAGCCCCAGCATTTT
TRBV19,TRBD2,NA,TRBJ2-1,CASGKGAGDVNEQFF,TGTGCCAGCGGAAAAGGAGCGGGAGATGTAAATGAGCAGTTCTTC
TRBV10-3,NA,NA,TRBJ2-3,CAISVVGQGADTQYF,TGTGCCATCAGTGTCGTGGGTCAGGGCGCAGATACGCAGTATTTT
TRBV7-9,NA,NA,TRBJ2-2,CASSLAGVNGELFF,TGTGCCAGCAGCTTAGCAGGGGTGAACGGGGAGCTGTTTTTT
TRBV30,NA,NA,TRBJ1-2,CAWSPGGTRGYTF,TGTGCCTGGAGTCCCGGGGGTACCCGTGGCTACACCTTC
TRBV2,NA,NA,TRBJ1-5,CASSEGGRGQPQHF,TGTGCCAGCAGTGAAGGGGGTAGGGGTCAGCCCCAGCATTTT
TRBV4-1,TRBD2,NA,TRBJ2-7,CASSHYDLAGGSYEQYF,TGCGCCAGCAGCCACTATGATCTAGCGGGAGGGTCCTACGAGCAGTACTTC
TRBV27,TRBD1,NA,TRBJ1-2,CASSKTGGYGYTF,TGTGCCAGCAGTAAGACAGGGGGCTATGGCTACACCTTC
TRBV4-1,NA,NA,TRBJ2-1,CASSQDSKSEQFF,TGCGCCAGCAGCCAAGATAGTAAGAGTGAGCAGTTCTTC